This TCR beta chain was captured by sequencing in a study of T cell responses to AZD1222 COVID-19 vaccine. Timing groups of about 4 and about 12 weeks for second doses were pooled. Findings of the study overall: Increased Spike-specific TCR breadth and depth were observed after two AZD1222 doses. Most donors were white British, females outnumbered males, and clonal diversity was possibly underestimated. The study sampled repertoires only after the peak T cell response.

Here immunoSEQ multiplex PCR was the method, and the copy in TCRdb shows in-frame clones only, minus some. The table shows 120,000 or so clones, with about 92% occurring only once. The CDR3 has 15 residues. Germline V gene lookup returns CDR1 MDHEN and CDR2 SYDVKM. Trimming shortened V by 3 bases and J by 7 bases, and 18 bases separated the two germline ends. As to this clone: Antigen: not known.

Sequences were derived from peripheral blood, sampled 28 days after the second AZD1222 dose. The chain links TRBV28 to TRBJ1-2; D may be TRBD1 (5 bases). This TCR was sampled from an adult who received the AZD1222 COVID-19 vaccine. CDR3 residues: CASSLPIPGRGGYTF. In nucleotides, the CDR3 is TGTGCCAGCAGTTTGCCTATACCCGGGAGGGGTGGCTACACCTTC.